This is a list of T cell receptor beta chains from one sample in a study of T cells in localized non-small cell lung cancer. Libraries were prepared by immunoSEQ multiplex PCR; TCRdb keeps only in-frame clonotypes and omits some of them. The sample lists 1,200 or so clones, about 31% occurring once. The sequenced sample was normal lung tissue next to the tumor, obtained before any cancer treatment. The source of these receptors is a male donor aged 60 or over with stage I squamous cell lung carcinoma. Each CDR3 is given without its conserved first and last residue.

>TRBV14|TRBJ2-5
ASSQGGEGIQETQY
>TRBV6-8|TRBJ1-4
ASQEGTNEKLF
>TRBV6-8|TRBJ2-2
ASSPLDPTGELF
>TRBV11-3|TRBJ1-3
ASSFGNTGNTIY
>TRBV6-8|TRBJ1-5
ASNDRNQPQH
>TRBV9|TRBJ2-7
ASSEDRYEQY
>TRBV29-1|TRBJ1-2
SVNRGIKGGYT
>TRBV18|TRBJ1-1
ASSLGQSGTEAF
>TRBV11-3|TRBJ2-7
ASSFGLAGTEQY
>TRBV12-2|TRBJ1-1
ATVKTAGNTEAF
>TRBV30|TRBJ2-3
AWRRLAMTDTQY
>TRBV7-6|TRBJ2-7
ASSLDGGGWEQY
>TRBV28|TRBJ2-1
ASSLSSLSPHEQF
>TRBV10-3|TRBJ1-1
AISESRRQRNTEAF
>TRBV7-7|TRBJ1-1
ASSLLAGQGSAEAF
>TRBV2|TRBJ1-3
ASGGGGNTIY
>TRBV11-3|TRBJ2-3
ASRPSGSSTDTQY
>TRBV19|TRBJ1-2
ASSPQGAPYGYT
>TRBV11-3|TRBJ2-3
ASSSAPLGQSTDTQY
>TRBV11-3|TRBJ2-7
ASSLAKGDGSEQY
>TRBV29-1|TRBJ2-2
SVEAGGANTGELF
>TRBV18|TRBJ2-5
ASSPASEETQY
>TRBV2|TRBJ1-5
ASSPTGVNQPQH
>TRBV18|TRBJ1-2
ASSPLQGAPAA
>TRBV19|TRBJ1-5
ASSIFPPQTGGDQPQH